This TCR beta chain was identified in a study of CD8 T cells in ankylosing spondylitis. Study results and caveats: Clones that were linked to disease were CD8+ and were relatively rare in peripheral blood. Researchers reportedly found disease-linked clones significantly enriched in matched ankylosing spondylitis synovial fluid. In the blood and synovial fluid of reactive arthritis, some motif variants had been previously reported.

V was trimmed by 10 bases and J by 5 bases, leaving 17 bases between them. The CDR3 has 13 amino acids. Germline V gives CDR1 SGHRS, CDR2 YFSETQ. For TCR beta, libraries came from quantitative 5'-RACE with molecular barcodes. TCRdb reprocessed the 5' RACE reads via MiXCR and lists one record per CDR3 protein. The table has some 130,000 distinct CDR3 sequences, roughly 13% seen once. This clonotype was observed a few times. The antigen is not known. The sequenced sample was blood, either unsorted or a sorted T cell fraction (not recorded which). This sequence originates from a female donor with ankylosing spondylitis or in good health (not recorded which). The chain combines TRBV5-1 with TRBJ2-3; D is unresolved. The CDR3 nucleotides are TGCGCCTCAAGGTCCGCACCCCAAGATACGCAGTATTTT. Translation: CASRSAPQDTQYF.